These 22 T cell receptor beta chains originate from one sample sequenced in a study of cytomegalovirus exposure and HLA in healthy donors. With 60 Vbeta and 13 Jbeta primers, the PCR was carried out. Method: immunoSEQ multiplex PCR; TCRdb's copy keeps in-frame clones and lacks some. Of about 180,000 clones listed, roughly 80% are singletons. The specimen was PBMCs. The receptors originated from a man in his forties in good health and CMV-seronegative.

The CDR3 sequence is CASSSHRGFGQPQHF. Written as DNA, the CDR3 is TGTGCCAGCAGCTCCCACAGGGGCTTCGGACAGCCCCAGCATTTT. The rearrangement uses TRBV7-2 and TRBJ1-5; 7 bases are a match to TRBD1. Germline CDR1 SGHTA, CDR2 FQGNSA. There are 15 residues in the CDR3. With 4 bases clipped from V and 7 bases from J, the junction kept 10 bases outside the gene matches. Filled out from reference TRBV7-2 and TRBJ1-5, the complete variable domain reads GAGVSQSPSNKVTEKGKDVELRCDPISGHTALYWYRQSLGQGLEFLIYFQGNSAPDKSGLPSDRFSAERTGGSVSTLTIQRTQQEDSAVYLCASSSHRGFGQPQHFGDGTRLSIL.

The chain carries TRBV2 and TRBJ2-1, with D tentatively TRBD2 (5 bases). Germline V gives CDR1 SNHLY, CDR2 FYNNEI. CDR3 length: 14 amino acids. V was shortened by 0 bases and J by 9 bases, with 12 bases between the two germline ends. CDR3 nucleotides: TGTGCCAGCAGTGAAGCGAGGAGGAGTGGTGAGCAGTTCTTC. This sequence encodes CASSEARRSGEQFF.

The chain combines TRBV7-6 with TRBJ2-6, with a tentative D call TRBD2 (5 bases). CDR1 and CDR2 (germline): SGHVS, FNYEAQ. CDR3 size: 15 residues. V was cut by 0 bases and J by 2 bases, with 5 bases left in between. CDR3 amino acids: CASSLARAGANVLTF. In nucleotides, the CDR3 is TGTGCCAGCAGCTTAGCGAGGGCTGGGGCCAACGTCCTGACTTTC.

DNA of the CDR3: TGTGCCAGCAGCTTACACCGGGGCACTGAAGCTTTCTTT. This encodes CASSLHRGTEAFF. The chain combines TRBV7-9 with TRBJ1-1; D not certain. The CDR3 runs to 13 residues. Germline V gene lookup returns CDR1 SEHNR and CDR2 FQNEAQ (reference sequence). V was shortened by 2 bases and J by 4 bases, with 8 bases between the two germline ends. The full variable domain, in which reference TRBV7-9 and TRBJ1-1 provide the parts outside the CDR3, is DTGVSQNPRHKITKRGQNVTFRCDPISEHNRLYWYRQTLGQGPEFLTYFQNEAQLEKSRLLSDRFSAERPKGSFSTLEIQRTEQGDSAMYLCASSLHRGTEAFFGQGTRLTVV.

This clone was detected a few times. The chain joins TRBV4-2 to TRBJ1-5, with 9 bases identical to TRBD1. After removal of 4 bases from V and 8 bases from J, the junction contained 6 bases not matched to a gene. In germline, CDR1 is LGHNA, CDR2 YNFKEQ. The CDR3 covers 14 residues. This CDR3 is CASSRGQGREPQHF. In nucleotides, the CDR3 is TGTGCCAGCAGCCGAGGACAGGGGCGGGAGCCCCAGCATTTT.

The chain has TRBV2 and TRBJ1-5; TRBD1 matches at 7 bases. This CDR3 comprises 14 residues. With V trimmed by 7 bases and J by 5 bases, 8 bases remained unmatched. Germline V gene lookup returns CDR1 SNHLY and CDR2 FYNNEI. In DNA form, the CDR3 reads TGTGCCAGCAACGACAGGGCGGTGGATCAGCCCCAGCATTTT. It specifies CASNDRAVDQPQHF. The complete variable domain, with remaining parts taken from reference TRBV2 and TRBJ1-5, reads EPEVTQTPSHQVTQMGQEVILRCVPISNHLYFYWYRQILGQKVEFLVSFYNNEISEKSEIFDDQFSVERPDGSNFTLKIRSTKLEDSAMYFCASNDRAVDQPQHFGDGTRLSIL.

This clone was seen a few times. The J gene is TRBJ1-5, the V gene TRBV2; D ambiguous. CDR1 SNHLY and CDR2 FYNNEI come from the germline V gene. Trimming removed 5 bases from V and 2 bases from J, with 13 bases in between. CDR3 size: 15 residues. CDR3 nucleotide sequence: TGTGCCAGCAGTCCCCTCTCCTCGGGCAATCAGCCCCAGCATTTT. As protein: CASSPLSSGNQPQHF. The whole variable domain, filled in from reference TRBV2 and TRBJ1-5, reads EPEVTQTPSHQVTQMGQEVILRCVPISNHLYFYWYRQILGQKVEFLVSFYNNEISEKSEIFDDQFSVERPDGSNFTLKIRSTKLEDSAMYFCASSPLSSGNQPQHFGDGTRLSIL.

The V call is TRBV5-4, the J call TRBJ2-2; 7 bases fit TRBD2. V trimming: 4 bases; J trimming: 1 base; junction bases outside the gene matches: 4. The germline CDR1 and CDR2 sequences are SGHNT and YYREEE (reference sequence). CDR3 length: 15 residues. CDR3 protein: CASSLSGGNTGELFF. In DNA, the CDR3 is TGTGCCAGCAGCCTGTCGGGGGGGAACACCGGGGAGCTGTTTTTT. Full variable domain (rest looked up from reference TRBV5-4 and TRBJ2-2): ETGVTQSPTHLIKTRGQQVTLRCSSQSGHNTVSWYQQALGQGPQFIFQYYREEENGRGNFPPRFSGLQFPNYSSELNVNALELDDSALYLCASSLSGGNTGELFFGEGSRLTVL.

The rearrangement links TRBV18 to TRBJ1-2; maybe TRBD1 (6 bases). CDR1 and CDR2 (germline): KGHSH, LQKENI. Trimming shortened V by 4 bases and J by 4 bases, and 13 bases separated the two germline ends. The CDR3 has 14 amino acids. The CDR3 region has the DNA TGTGCCAGCTCACTCCCGGACAGTTTCTATGGCTACACCTTC. It is translated as CASSLPDSFYGYTF. Complete variable domain (other parts from reference TRBV18 and TRBJ1-2): NAGVMQNPRHLVRRRGQEARLRCSPMKGHSHVYWYRQLPEEGLKFMVYLQKENIIDESGMPKERFSAEFPKEGPSILRIQQVVRGDSAAYFCASSLPDSFYGYTFGSGTRLTVV.

This clone was observed a few times. V is TRBV18 and J is TRBJ2-2, with 11 bases that match TRBD2. The CDR3 loop spans 17 amino acids. Unmatched junction bases numbered 3, after V lost 2 bases and J lost 1 base. The germline gives CDR1 KGHSH, CDR2 LQKENI. The CDR3 bases are TGTGCCAGCTCACCAAACGGACTAGCGGGGAACACCGGGGAGCTGTTTTTT. Translated: CASSPNGLAGNTGELFF. The variable domain in full, completed from reference TRBV18 and TRBJ2-2, reads NAGVMQNPRHLVRRRGQEARLRCSPMKGHSHVYWYRQLPEEGLKFMVYLQKENIIDESGMPKERFSAEFPKEGPSILRIQQVVRGDSAAYFCASSPNGLAGNTGELFFGEGSRLTVL.

CDR3 sequence: CASSLDRTYGYTF. As DNA, the CDR3 is TGTGCCAGCAGCTTAGACAGAACCTATGGCTACACCTTC. The J gene is TRBJ1-2, the V gene TRBV5-4; D is perhaps TRBD1 (5 bases). CDR1 SGHNT and CDR2 YYREEE come from the germline V gene (reference sequence). This CDR3 contains 13 residues. Trimming removed 2 bases from V and 4 bases from J, with 9 bases in between.

This chain connects TRBV28 to TRBJ2-3; tentatively, D is TRBD1 (7 bases). CDR1 and CDR2 (germline): MDHEN, SYDVKM. The CDR3 extends over 14 amino acids. V lost 6 bases, J lost 9 bases, and 19 bases lay in between. The CDR3 coding sequence is TGTGCCAGCAGCAGATTGTCAGGGGGGATAACGCAGTATTTT. It yields the protein CASSRLSGGITQYF.

This clone was found a few times. In DNA, the CDR3 is TGTGCCATCAGTCATCCGGGATTCTACGAGCAGTACTTC. As protein: CAISHPGFYEQYF. The J gene is TRBJ2-7, the V gene TRBV10-3; maybe TRBD2 (5 bases). The CDR3 contains 13 residues. Looked up from germline, CDR1 is ENHRY and CDR2 is SYGVKD. V lost 5 bases and J lost 3, with 11 bases in between.

This chain joins TRBV6-1 and TRBJ2-5; maybe TRBD2 (5 bases). Trimming took 8 bases from V and 3 from J, leaving 16 bases between them. The CDR3 consists of 14 residues. Germline-derived CDR1 and CDR2 are MNHNS and SASEGT. CDR3: CASLKVEGEETQYF. For the CDR3, the DNA is TGTGCCAGCCTCAAGGTCGAGGGAGAAGAGACCCAGTACTTC.

The V and J genes are TRBV5-6 and TRBJ2-1, with D maybe TRBD1 (6 bases). CDR1 and CDR2 from the germline V gene are SGHDT and YYEEEE. The CDR3 has 16 amino acids. V was shortened by 0 bases and J by 6 bases, with 16 bases between the two germline ends. CDR3 bases: TGTGCCAGCAGCTTGGGCGCAGGGACATCCACCAATGAGCAGTTCTTC. Amino acid sequence: CASSLGAGTSTNEQFF.

The chain links TRBV10-3 to TRBJ1-1; tentatively, D is TRBD1 (6 bases). Germline V lookup: CDR1 ENHRY, CDR2 SYGVKD. V was shortened by 5 bases and J by 1 base, with 11 bases between the two germline ends. The CDR3 has 14 residues. The chain's CDR3 is CAISPGQQNTEAFF. The CDR3 DNA reads TGTGCCATCAGTCCGGGACAACAGAACACTGAAGCTTTCTTT.

The chain uses TRBV2 and TRBJ2-1; 9 nucleotides match TRBD2. CDR1 SNHLY and CDR2 FYNNEI come from the germline V gene. This CDR3 has 15 amino acids. V lost 8 bases and J lost 9; bases outside the gene matches: 14. For the CDR3, the DNA is TGTGCCAGCTCGGCGGAGGCGGGAGGGGCCACTGAGCAGTTCTTC. Translation: CASSAEAGGATEQFF.

This chain joins TRBV10-3 and TRBJ2-5, with 9 bases identical to TRBD2. V trimming: 0 bases; J trimming: 5 bases; junction bases outside the gene matches: 4. CDR3 length: 15 amino acids. The germline gives CDR1 ENHRY, CDR2 SYGVKD. CDR3 amino acids: CAISESFSGGETQYF. CDR3 DNA: TGTGCCATCAGTGAGTCTTTTAGCGGGGGCGAGACCCAGTACTTC.

This chain links TRBV19 with TRBJ2-7; TRBD1 is a possible D gene (6 bases). The CDR3 length is 16 residues. CDR1 is LNHDA, CDR2 SQIVND, per germline (reference sequence). Trimming left V 5 bases short and J 3 bases short, with 20 bases between. The DNA for the CDR3 is TGTGCCAGTAGTCCCAGGGTAGGGGGAATTGGCTACGAGCAGTACTTC. Amino acid sequence: CASSPRVGGIGYEQYF.

The rearrangement joins TRBV5-6 to TRBJ2-7; 11 bases are shared with TRBD2. Germline V gene sequence: CDR1 SGHDT, CDR2 YYEEEE. The V gene end was trimmed by 2 bases and the J gene end by 3 bases; junction bases not matched to a gene: 1. The length of the CDR3 is 14 residues. The CDR3 sequence is CASSFLAGGYEQYF. CDR3 sequence (DNA): TGTGCCAGCAGCTTTCTAGCGGGGGGCTACGAGCAGTACTTC.

The chain has TRBV7-9 and TRBJ2-3; 7 bases are a match to TRBD2. V dropped 5 bases and J dropped 5; count of bases not matched to a gene: 7. The CDR3 spans 14 residues. Germline CDR1 SEHNR, CDR2 FQNEAQ (reference sequence). The CDR3 loop reads CASSPRTSQDTQYF. The CDR3 DNA reads as TGTGCCAGCAGCCCTAGGACTAGTCAAGATACGCAGTATTTT.

This clone showed up just once. The V and J genes are TRBV7-9 and TRBJ2-1, with D possibly TRBD2 on 6 matching bases. Looked up from germline, CDR1 is SEHNR and CDR2 is FQNEAQ (reference sequence). The CDR3 extends over 16 amino acids. Deletions cut 5 bases from V and 4 bases from J, with 18 bases between. CDR3 loop: CASSDPEGAEYNEQFF. CDR3 nucleotides: TGTGCCAGCAGCGACCCGGAGGGAGCGGAGTACAATGAGCAGTTCTTC.